The T cell receptor beta chain under discussion was sequenced for a study of shared clonotypes between healthy human individuals. This clone was counted a single time. Its antigen is undetermined. Researchers ran the assay at a deep level. Scientists sequenced DNA from unsorted PBMC on ten immunoSEQ deep assay plates. The method was immunoSEQ multiplex PCR; TCRdb's version includes in-frame clones alone and lacks a portion of them. The sample gives about 470,000 clones, roughly 80% of which show up once; roughly an eighth is in the top ten. CDR1 and CDR2 (germline): MNHNY, SVGAGI (reference sequence). V shed 7 bases, J shed 4 bases, and the junction held 8 bases outside the gene matches. The CDR3 has 14 residues. Only Caucasian adults living in Nashville, Tennessee served as donors. Notes on the study in general: An effect of sequencing depth on clonotype sharing among donors was expected.

This receptor was identified in a woman aged 40 to 50 in good health. Some clones in this sample may be carry-over from other donors' samples. Sequencing was performed on PBMCs. The chain combines TRBV6-6 with TRBJ2-5; 8 bases fit TRBD2. DNA of the CDR3: TGTGCCAGCATGAGCGGGAGAGGCGTAGAGACCCAGTACTTC. This gives the protein CASMSGRGVETQYF.